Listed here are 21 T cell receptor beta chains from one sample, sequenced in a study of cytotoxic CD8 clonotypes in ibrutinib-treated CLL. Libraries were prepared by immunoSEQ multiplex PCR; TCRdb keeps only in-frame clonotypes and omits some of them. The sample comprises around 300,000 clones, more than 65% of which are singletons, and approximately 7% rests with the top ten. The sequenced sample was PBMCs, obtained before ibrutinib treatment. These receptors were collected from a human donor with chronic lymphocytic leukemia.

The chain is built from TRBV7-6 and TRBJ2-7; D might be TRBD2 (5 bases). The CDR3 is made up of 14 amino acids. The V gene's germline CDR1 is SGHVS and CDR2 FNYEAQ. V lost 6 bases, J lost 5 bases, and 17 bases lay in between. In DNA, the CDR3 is TGTGCCAGCAGAGATTTGCCGGGGTCCAACGAGCAGTACTTC. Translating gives CASRDLPGSNEQYF.

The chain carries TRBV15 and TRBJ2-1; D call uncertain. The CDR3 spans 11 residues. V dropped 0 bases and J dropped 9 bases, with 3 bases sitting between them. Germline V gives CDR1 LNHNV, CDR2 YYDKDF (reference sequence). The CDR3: CATSRDIEQFF. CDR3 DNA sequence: TGTGCCACCAGCAGAGACATTGAGCAGTTCTTC.

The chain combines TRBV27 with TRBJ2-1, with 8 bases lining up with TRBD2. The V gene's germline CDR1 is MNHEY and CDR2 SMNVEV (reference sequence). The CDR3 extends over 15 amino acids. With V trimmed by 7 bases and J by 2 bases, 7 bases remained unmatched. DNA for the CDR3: TGTGCCAGCAACTATCTAGCGGGTCCCTACAATGAGCAGTTCTTC. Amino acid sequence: CASNYLAGPYNEQFF.

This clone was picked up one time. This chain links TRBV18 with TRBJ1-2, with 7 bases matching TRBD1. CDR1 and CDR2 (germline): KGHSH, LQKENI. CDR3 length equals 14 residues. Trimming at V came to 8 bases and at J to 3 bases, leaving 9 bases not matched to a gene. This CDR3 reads CASRETGMYYGYTF. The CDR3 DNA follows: TGTGCCAGCCGAGAGACAGGGATGTACTATGGCTACACCTTC. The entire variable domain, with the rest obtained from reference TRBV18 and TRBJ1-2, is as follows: NAGVMQNPRHLVRRRGQEARLRCSPMKGHSHVYWYRQLPEEGLKFMVYLQKENIIDESGMPKERFSAEFPKEGPSILRIQQVVRGDSAAYFCASRETGMYYGYTFGSGTRLTVV.

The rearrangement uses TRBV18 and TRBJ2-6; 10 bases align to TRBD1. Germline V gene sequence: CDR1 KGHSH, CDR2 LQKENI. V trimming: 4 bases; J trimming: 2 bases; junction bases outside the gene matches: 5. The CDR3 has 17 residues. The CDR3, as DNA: TGTGCCAGCTCACGGACCGGGACAGGGGCTGGGGCCAACGTCCTGACTTTC. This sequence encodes CASSRTGTGAGANVLTF.

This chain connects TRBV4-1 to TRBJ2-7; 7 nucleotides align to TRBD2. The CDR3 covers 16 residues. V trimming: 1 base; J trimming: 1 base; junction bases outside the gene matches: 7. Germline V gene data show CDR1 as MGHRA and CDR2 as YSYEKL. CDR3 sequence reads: CASSQAFVGGSYEQYF. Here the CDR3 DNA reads TGCGCCAGCAGCCAAGCTTTTGTGGGGGGGTCCTACGAGCAGTACTTC.

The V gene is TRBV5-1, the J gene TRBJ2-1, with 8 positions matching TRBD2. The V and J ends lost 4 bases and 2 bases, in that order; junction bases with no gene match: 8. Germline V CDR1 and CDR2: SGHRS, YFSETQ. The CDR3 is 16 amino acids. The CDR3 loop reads CASSTTSGRPYNEQFF. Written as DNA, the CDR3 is TGCGCCAGCAGCACAACTAGCGGCCGTCCCTACAATGAGCAGTTCTTC. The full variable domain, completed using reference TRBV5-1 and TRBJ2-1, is KAGVTQTPRYLIKTRGQQVTLSCSPISGHRSVSWYQQTPGQGLQFLFEYFSETQRNKGNFPGRFSGRQFSNSRSEMNVSTLELGDSALYLCASSTTSGRPYNEQFFGPGTRLTVL.

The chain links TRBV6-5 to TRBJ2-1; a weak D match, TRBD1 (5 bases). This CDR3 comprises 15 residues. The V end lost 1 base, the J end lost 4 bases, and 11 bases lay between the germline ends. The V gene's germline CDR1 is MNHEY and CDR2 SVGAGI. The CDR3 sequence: CASSYLAGLYNEQFF. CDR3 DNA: TGTGCCAGCAGTTACTTGGCAGGGTTATACAATGAGCAGTTCTTC.

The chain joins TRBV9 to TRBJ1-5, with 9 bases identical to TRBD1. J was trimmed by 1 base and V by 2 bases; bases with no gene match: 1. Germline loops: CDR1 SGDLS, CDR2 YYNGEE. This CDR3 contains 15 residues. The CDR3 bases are TGTGCCAGCAGCGTGACAGGGGGGAGCAATCAGCCCCAGCATTTT. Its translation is CASSVTGGSNQPQHF.

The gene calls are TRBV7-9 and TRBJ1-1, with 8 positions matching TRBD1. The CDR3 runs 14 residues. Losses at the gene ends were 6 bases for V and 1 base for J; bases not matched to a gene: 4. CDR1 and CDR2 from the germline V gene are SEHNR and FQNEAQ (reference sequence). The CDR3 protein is CASSVDRANTEAFF. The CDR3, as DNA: TGTGCCAGCAGTGTGGACAGGGCGAACACTGAAGCTTTCTTT.

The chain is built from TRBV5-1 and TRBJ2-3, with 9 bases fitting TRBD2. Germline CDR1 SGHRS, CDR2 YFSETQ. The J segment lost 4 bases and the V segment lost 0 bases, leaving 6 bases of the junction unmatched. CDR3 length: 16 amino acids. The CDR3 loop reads CASSLGGGRVPDTQYF. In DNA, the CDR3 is TGCGCCAGCAGCTTGGGAGGCGGGAGGGTCCCAGATACGCAGTATTTT.

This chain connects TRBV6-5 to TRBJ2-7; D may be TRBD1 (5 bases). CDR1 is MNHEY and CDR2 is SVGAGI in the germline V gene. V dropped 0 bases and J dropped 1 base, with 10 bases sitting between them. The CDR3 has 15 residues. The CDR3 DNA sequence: TGTGCCAGCAGTTACTCGTACAGGATATCCTACGAGCAGTACTTC. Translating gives CASSYSYRISYEQYF.

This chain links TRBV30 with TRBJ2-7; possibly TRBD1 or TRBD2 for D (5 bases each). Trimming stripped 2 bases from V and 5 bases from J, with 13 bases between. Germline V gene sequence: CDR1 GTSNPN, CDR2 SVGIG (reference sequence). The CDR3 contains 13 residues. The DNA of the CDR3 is TGTGCCTGGAGTAGGGGAGTCGGGGACGAGCAGTACTTC. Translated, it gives CAWSRGVGDEQYF.

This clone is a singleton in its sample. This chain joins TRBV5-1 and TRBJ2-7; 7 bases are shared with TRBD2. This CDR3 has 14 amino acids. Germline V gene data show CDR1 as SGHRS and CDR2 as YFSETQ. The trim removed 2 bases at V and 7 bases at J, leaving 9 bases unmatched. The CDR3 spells CASSLTGGQREQYF. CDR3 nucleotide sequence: TGCGCCAGCAGCTTAACGGGAGGACAACGGGAGCAGTACTTC.

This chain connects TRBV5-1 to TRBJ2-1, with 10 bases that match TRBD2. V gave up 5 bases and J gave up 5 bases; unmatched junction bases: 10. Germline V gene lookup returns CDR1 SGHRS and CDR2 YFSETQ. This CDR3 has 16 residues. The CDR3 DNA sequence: TGCGCCAGCAGTTCGAGACTAGCGGGTGAACACAATGAGCAGTTCTTC. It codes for CASSSRLAGEHNEQFF.

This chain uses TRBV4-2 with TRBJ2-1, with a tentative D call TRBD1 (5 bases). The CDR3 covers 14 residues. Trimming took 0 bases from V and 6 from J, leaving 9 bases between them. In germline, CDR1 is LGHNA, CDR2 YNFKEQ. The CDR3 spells CASSQDQGSNEQFF. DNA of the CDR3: TGTGCCAGCAGCCAAGATCAGGGTAGCAATGAGCAGTTCTTC.

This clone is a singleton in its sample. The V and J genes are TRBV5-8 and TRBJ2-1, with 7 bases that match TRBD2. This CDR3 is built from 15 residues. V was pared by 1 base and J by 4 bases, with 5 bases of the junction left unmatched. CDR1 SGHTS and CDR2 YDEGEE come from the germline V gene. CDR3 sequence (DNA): TGTGCCAGCAGCTTGTTGGGAGGGAGATACAATGAGCAGTTCTTC. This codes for CASSLLGGRYNEQFF.

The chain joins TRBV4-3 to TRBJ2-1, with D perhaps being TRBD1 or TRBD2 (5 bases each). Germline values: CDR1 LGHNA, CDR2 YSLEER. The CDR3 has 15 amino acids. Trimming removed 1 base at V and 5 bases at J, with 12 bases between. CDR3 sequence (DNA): TGCGCCAGCAGCCAAGCGGGGCAGGGCAACAATGAGCAGTTCTTC. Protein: CASSQAGQGNNEQFF.

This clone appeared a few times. In nucleotides, the CDR3 is TGCGCCAGCAGCCAAGAGATTTACAACTCCTACGAGCAGTACTTC. Protein product: CASSQEIYNSYEQYF. The chain recombines TRBV4-3 with TRBJ2-7; no reliable D call. The V end was cut by 0 bases, the J end by 0 bases, with 9 bases between. The CDR3 extends over 15 amino acids. The germline V gene has CDR1 LGHNA and CDR2 YSLEER.

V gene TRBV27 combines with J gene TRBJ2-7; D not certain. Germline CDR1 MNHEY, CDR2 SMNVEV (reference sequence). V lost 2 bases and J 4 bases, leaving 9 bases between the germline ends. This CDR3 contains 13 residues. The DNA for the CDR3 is TGTGCCAGCAGTTTAAGCCTCACTTACGAGCAGTACTTC. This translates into CASSLSLTYEQYF.

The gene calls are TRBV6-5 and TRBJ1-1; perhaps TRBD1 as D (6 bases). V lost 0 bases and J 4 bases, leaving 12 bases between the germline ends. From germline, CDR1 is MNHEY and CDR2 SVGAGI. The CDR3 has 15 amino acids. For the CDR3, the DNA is TGTGCCAGCAGTTACTCGTCTCGGGGGCTCACTGAAGCTTTCTTT. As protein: CASSYSSRGLTEAFF.